A selection of T cell receptor beta chains follows, all from one sample in a study of T cells in Graves' hyperthyroidism and ophthalmopathy. TCRdb re-called the multiplex PCR reads with MiXCR, one entry per CDR3 protein. The sample includes approximately 590,000 distinct CDR3 sequences, more than 15% of them seen just once. The sequenced sample was blood. The receptors were gathered from a young woman with Graves' hyperthyroidism. The CDR3 runs from the conserved cysteine through the conserved F or W.

j_gene: TRBJ2-1
v_gene: TRBV2
CDR3aa: CASRETGSSYNEQFF

j_gene: TRBJ2-3
v_gene: TRBV6-1
CDR3aa: CASSPHPRADTQYF

j_gene: TRBJ1-5
v_gene: TRBV30
CDR3aa: CAWTDSRDQPQHF

j_gene: TRBJ2-1
v_gene: TRBV9
CDR3aa: CASSVGINEQFF

j_gene: TRBJ1-1
v_gene: TRBV20-1
CDR3aa: CSASPGGMNTEAFF

j_gene: TRBJ1-2
v_gene: TRBV7-2
CDR3aa: CASSRRQGADGYTF

j_gene: TRBJ2-7
v_gene: TRBV7-2
CDR3aa: CASSGRTVEQYF

j_gene: TRBJ2-3
v_gene: TRBV20-1
CDR3aa: CSARWTKGAGTDTQYF

j_gene: TRBJ1-2
v_gene: TRBV6-1
CDR3aa: CASRERGLYGYTF

j_gene: TRBJ1-5
v_gene: TRBV18
CDR3aa: CASSPGRNSNQPQHF

j_gene: TRBJ2-3
v_gene: TRBV5-1
CDR3aa: CASSLSPGFSSDTQYF

j_gene: TRBJ2-1
v_gene: TRBV5-6
CDR3aa: CASSKLAGGNNEQFF

j_gene: TRBJ2-1
v_gene: TRBV3-1
CDR3aa: CASSQDLGYNEQFF

j_gene: TRBJ2-1
v_gene: TRBV11-1
CDR3aa: CASSPILAGTYNEQFF

j_gene: TRBJ1-6
v_gene: TRBV20-1
CDR3aa: CSASRQGANLSPLHF

j_gene: TRBJ2-1
v_gene: TRBV6-7
CDR3aa: CASSYPGTSGSMAQNEQFF

j_gene: TRBJ1-3
v_gene: TRBV3-1
CDR3aa: CASSLRRGISGNTIYF

j_gene: TRBJ2-1
v_gene: TRBV5-1
CDR3aa: CASSLTVQYNEQFF

j_gene: TRBJ1-1
v_gene: TRBV11-2
CDR3aa: CASSSGQGSTEAFF

j_gene: TRBJ2-5
v_gene: TRBV5-1
CDR3aa: CASSPDYGETQYF